Shown below are 5 T cell receptor beta chains from a single sample sequenced in a study of breast tumors, draining lymph nodes, adjacent tissues. TCRdb used MiXCR to reprocess the multiplex PCR reads, holding one entry per CDR3 protein. The sample lists approximately 130,000 distinct CDR3 sequences, approximately 21% occurring once. The lymph nodes were axillary draining lymph nodes from breast cancer patients. Sequenced: axillary lymph node tissue. The receptors come from a female donor with breast cancer. Some clones in this sample may be carry-over from other donors' samples.

This clonotype showed up many times. The chain recombines TRBV5-8 with TRBJ2-1, with 8 bases that match TRBD1. Looked up from germline, CDR1 is SGHTS and CDR2 is YDEGEE. The CDR3 runs to 14 residues. The V and J ends lost 5 bases and 3 bases, in that order; junction bases with no gene match: 4. The CDR3 protein is CASRSGGNYNEQFF. The CDR3 nucleotides are TGTGCCAGCAGGTCAGGGGGCAACTACAATGAGCAGTTCTTC. Looking up the rest from reference TRBV5-8 and TRBJ2-1 gives the full variable domain: EAGVTQSPTHLIKTRGQQATLRCSPISGHTSVYWYQQALGLGLQFLLWYDEGEERNRGNFPPRFSGRQFPNYSSELNVNALELEDSALYLCASRSGGNYNEQFFGPGTRLTVL.

The sample holds many counts of this clonotype. CDR3 residues: CASSQWVSYEQYF. The CDR3 bases are TGCGCCAGCAGCCAATGGGTCTCCTACGAGCAGTACTTC. This chain uses TRBV4-1 with TRBJ2-7; no clear D gene. The V end lost 2 bases, the J end lost 0 bases, and 5 bases lay between the germline ends. Germline assignment: CDR1 MGHRA and CDR2 YSYEKL. This CDR3 has 13 residues.

This clonotype has only a few counts. V is TRBV12-3 or TRBV12-4 and J is TRBJ2-4, with TRBD2 matching 8 bases. J gave up 1 base and V 8 bases, and 1 base lay outside the gene matches. The CDR3 runs to 13 residues. The CDR3 protein is CASSGGAKNIQYF. CDR3 sequence (DNA): TGTGCCAGCTCGGGGGGGGCCAAAAACATTCAGTACTTC.

This clonotype was observed at least ten times. V and J are TRBV12-5 and TRBJ1-5, with D unresolved. This CDR3 region has 19 residues. The V end lost 3 bases, the J end lost 2 bases, and 23 bases lay between the germline ends. The germline V gene encodes CDR1 LGHNT and CDR2 FRNRAP. CDR3 coding DNA: TGTGCTAGTGGTTTTTTAGCGGGAAGAAGGTCGGATGGCAATCAGCCCCAGCATTTT. Residues: CASGFLAGRRSDGNQPQHF.

As to this clonotype: Just one base apart from a much larger clone, this may be a read error. The rearrangement joins TRBV13 to TRBJ1-2; weak D call: TRBD1 (5 bases). The germline CDR1 and CDR2 sequences are PRHDT and FYEKMQ (reference sequence). The CDR3 has 15 residues. Between the trimmed V and J ends, which lost 4 bases and 6 bases, there was a span of 18 bases. The CDR3 sequence is CASSSRDPRVDGYTF. The CDR3 DNA sequence: TGTGCCAGCAGCTCCCGGGACCCCCGGGTGGATGGCTACACCTTC. Complete variable domain (other parts from reference TRBV13 and TRBJ1-2): AAGVIQSPRHLIKEKRETATLKCYPIPRHDTVYWYQQGPGQDPQFLISFYEKMQSDKGSIPDRFSAQQFSDYHSELNMSSLELGDSALYFCASSSRDPRVDGYTFGSGTRLTVV.